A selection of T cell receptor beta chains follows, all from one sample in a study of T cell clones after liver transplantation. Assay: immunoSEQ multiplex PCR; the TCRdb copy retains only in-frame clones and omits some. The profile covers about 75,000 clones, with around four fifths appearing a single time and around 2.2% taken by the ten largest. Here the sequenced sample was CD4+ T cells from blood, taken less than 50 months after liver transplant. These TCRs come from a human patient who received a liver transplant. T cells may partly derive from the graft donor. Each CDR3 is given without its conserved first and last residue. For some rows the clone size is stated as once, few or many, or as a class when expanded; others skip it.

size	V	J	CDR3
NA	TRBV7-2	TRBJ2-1	ASSLGGTKNEQF
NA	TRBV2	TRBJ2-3	ASSVYADTQY
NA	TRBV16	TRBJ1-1	ASSQGPYTEAF
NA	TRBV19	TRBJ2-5	ASRGLAGGPREETQY
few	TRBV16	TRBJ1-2	ASSQSGPYGYT
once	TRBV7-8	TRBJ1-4	ASNLNGQPTNEKLF
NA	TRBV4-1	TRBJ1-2	ASSQLGGRGYT
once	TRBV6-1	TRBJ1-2	ASSGPNSKDYGYT
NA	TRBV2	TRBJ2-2	ASSEASGGTGELF
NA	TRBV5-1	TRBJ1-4	ASSSEGGTNEKLF
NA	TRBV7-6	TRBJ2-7	ASSRETGGFSGQY
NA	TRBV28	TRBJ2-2	ASSSSGSGTGELF
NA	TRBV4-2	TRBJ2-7	ASSSGQATYEQY
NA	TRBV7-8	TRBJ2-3	ASSLRTSGMGDTQY
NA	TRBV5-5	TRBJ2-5	ASSRREIEETQY
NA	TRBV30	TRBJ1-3	AWSPGAAGNTIY
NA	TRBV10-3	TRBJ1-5	AISGAGQPQH
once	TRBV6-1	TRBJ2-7	ASNGPYEQY
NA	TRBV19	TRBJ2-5	ASSKRQGETQY
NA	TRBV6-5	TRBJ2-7	ASSYDRFAYEQY
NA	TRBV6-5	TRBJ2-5	ASSPGHQETQY
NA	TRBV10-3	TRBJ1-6	AIRPDSHNSPLH
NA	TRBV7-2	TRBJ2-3	ASSPNARTTPDTQY
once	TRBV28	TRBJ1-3	AGYGGYGNTIY
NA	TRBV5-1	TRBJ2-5	ASSTTSGTEETQY
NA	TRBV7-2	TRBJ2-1	ASRPPGSKFYEQF
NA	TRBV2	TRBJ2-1	ASSGQGRGGEQF
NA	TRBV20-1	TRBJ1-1	THGTEAF
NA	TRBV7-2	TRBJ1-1	ASSSQGSVNTEAF
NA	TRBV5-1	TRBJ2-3	ASSRQLTDTQY
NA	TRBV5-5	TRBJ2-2	ASSLANTRATGELF
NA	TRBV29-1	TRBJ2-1	SAIGTGVDEQF
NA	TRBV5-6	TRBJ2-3	ASSPDQTGVSDTQY
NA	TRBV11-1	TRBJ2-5	ASSSGGQFEQGTQY
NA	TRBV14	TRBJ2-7	ASSQVPQTYEQY
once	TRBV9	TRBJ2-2	ASSNGWGTGELF
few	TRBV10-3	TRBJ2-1	AITIGEKSNNEQF
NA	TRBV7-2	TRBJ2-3	ASSLIGVSTDTQY
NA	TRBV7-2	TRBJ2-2	ASSSDTGELF
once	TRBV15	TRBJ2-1	ATSRDLTGGNNEQF
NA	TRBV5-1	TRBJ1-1	ASSLGDREAF
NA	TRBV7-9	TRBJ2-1	ASTLGGSSYNEQF
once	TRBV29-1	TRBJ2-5	SVEEFQAQY
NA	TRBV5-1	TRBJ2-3	ASSSPGGTDTQY
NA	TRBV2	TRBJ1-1	ASKREGNTEAF
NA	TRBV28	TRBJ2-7	ASSPRGWTYEQY
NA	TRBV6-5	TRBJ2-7	ASSSRWEQY
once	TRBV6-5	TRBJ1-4	ASSQPGRGTEKLF
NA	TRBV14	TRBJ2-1	ASSPSGTSGRNEQF
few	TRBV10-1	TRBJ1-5	ASEDRLDQPQH
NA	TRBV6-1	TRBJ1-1	ASSDGRHVNTEAF
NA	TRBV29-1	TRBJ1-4	SASDRGATNEKLF
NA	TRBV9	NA	ASSPLAVVGYEQY
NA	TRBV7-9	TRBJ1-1	ASTPTGHTEAF
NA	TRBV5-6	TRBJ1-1	ASSRIEYMNTEAF
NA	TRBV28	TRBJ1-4	ASSGQPEKLF
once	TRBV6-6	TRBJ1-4	ASSYTGQGAKEKLF
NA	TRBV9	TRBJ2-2	ASSVGVTNTGELF
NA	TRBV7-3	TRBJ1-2	ASSLGGQADGYT
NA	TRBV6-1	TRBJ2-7	ASAGDGSYREQY